Included here is one TCR beta chain sequence, with context. Its antigen is not identified. The sample holds other DNA sequences that translate to the same CDR3. CDR1 and CDR2 from the germline V gene are MNHEY and SVGAGI. Losses at the gene ends were 3 bases for V and 4 bases for J; bases not matched to a gene: 3. The length of the CDR3 is 14 residues. It was with 60 Vbeta and 13 Jbeta primers that the PCR ran. Clones were read by immunoSEQ multiplex PCR, and TCRdb kept only the in-frame ones, dropping some. The profile covers fewer than 200,000 clones, with 80% to 85% appearing a single time and roughly 1.5% taken by the ten largest. This specimen belongs to a study of cytomegalovirus exposure and HLA in healthy donors. Findings and limits, study-wide: Association with HLA alleles at 0.05 false discovery rate was found for about 17,000 TCR beta sequences in a later analysis. A missense DCLRE1C variant was associated with V- and J-gene trimming of TCR beta chains in a later analysis, and an independent cohort replicated the association.

The sequenced material came from PBMCs. This sequence originates from a man aged 45-65 years in good health and CMV-seronegative. The chain recombines TRBV6-5 with TRBJ1-1; the match to TRBD1 covers 9 bases. The CDR3 loop reads CASSYGQGSTEAFF. Written as DNA, the CDR3 is TGTGCCAGCAGTTATGGACAGGGGAGCACTGAAGCTTTCTTT.